This T cell receptor (beta chain) was documented in a study of memory CD4+ T cells and cytomegalovirus serostatus. Overall study: Of the healthy Belgian adults, 9 or 10 were CMV seropositive and more than 20 seronegative.

Single viable CD3+CD4+CD8-CD45RO+ cells were sorted as the memory CD4+ T cells. Study observations and caveats: CD4+ memory repertoires contained about two fifths of the 164 reported CMV TCRbeta sequences.

This clone was seen more than once but under ten times. Its antigen is not known. Clones were sequenced by immunoSEQ multiplex PCR, and TCRdb holds only the in-frame ones, with some missing. The table includes 55,000 or so clones, around 88% detected once. The receptor was derived from an adult in good health and CMV-seropositive. Sequences were obtained from memory CD4+ T cells from blood.

CDR3 sequence: CASSQVAHSYGYTF. The CDR3, as DNA: TGCGCCAGCAGCCAAGTCGCACACTCCTATGGCTACACCTTC. The chain couples TRBV4-1 to TRBJ1-2, with D hard to call. CDR1 and CDR2 (germline): MGHRA, YSYEKL. This CDR3 is built from 14 residues. The V and J ends lost 1 base and 4 bases respectively, with 10 bases between them.